The text below deals with one TCR beta chain. Antigen specificity is unknown. This sample stems from a study of T cell responses to AZD1222 COVID-19 vaccine. Broader study findings: As reported, nearly half of all spike-specific TCRs target variant regions that are unmutated. Donors were chiefly white British, with a greater number of females, and clonal diversity was perhaps underestimated. There were repertoire samples only from the period after the peak T cell response. Of the AZD1222 recipients, only 5 to 7 were seropositive at baseline.

With 1 base removed from V and 3 bases from J, the gap between germline ends came to 6 bases. CDR1 SGHVS and CDR2 FNYEAQ come from the germline V gene. This CDR3 region has 13 residues. TCRdb keeps only in-frame clones here, not all; method: immunoSEQ multiplex PCR. The sample has 90,000 to 150,000 clones, roughly 86% seen once. The TCR comes from an adult who received the AZD1222 COVID-19 vaccine. J is TRBJ1-1 and V is TRBV7-6; no firm D call. The material was peripheral blood, obtained 28 days after the second AZD1222 dose. The CDR3 DNA reads TGTGCCAGCAGCTTAGGTCCTGACACTGAAGCTTTCTTT. Its protein product is CASSLGPDTEAFF.